The clone carrying this T cell receptor beta chain was detected many times. Its matching antigen is unknown. The entry originates in a study of CD8 T cells in ankylosing spondylitis. MiXCR, applied by TCRdb to the 5' RACE reads, yields one record per CDR3 protein. The sample lists under 150,000 distinct CDR3 sequences, approximately 9.7% occurring once. The V gene's germline CDR1 is SGHKS and CDR2 YYEKEE (reference sequence). The germline V and J ends were trimmed by 4 bases and 4 bases, with 15 bases remaining between them. This CDR3 has 14 residues. General study points: Within ankylosing spondylitis blood, a TCR beta motif made up of under 10 highly homologous variants appeared to be characteristic.

V is TRBV5-5 and J is TRBJ2-7; a weak D match, TRBD2 (5 bases). The sequence came from a male donor with ankylosing spondylitis or in good health (not recorded which). Input material: blood, either unsorted or a sorted T cell fraction (not recorded which). This CDR3 is CASSGRETTYEQYF. The CDR3 region has the DNA TGTGCCAGCAGCGGCCGGGAAACCACATACGAGCAGTACTTC.